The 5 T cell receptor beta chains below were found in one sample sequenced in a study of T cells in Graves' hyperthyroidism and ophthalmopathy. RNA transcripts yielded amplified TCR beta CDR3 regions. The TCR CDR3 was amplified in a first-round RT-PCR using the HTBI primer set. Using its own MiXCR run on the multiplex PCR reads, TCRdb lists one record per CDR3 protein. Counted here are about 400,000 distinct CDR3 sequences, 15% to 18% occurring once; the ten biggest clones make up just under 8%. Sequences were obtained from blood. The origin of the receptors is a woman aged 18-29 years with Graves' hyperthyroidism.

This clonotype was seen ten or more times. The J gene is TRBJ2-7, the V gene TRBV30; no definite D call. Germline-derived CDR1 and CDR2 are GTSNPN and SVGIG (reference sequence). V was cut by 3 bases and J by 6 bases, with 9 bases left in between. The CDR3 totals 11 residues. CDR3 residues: CAWSGRGEQYF. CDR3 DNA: TGTGCCTGGAGCGGTCGAGGCGAGCAGTACTTC.

CDR3 loop: CSARATRFGYTF. The CDR3 DNA sequence: TGCAGTGCTAGAGCTACACGATTCGGCTACACCTTC. The chain is built from TRBV20-1 and TRBJ1-2; no clear D gene. CDR1 is DFQATT, CDR2 SNEGSKA, per germline (reference sequence). The CDR3 is 12 amino acids. Trimming shortened V by 1 base and J by 8 bases, and 11 bases separated the two germline ends.

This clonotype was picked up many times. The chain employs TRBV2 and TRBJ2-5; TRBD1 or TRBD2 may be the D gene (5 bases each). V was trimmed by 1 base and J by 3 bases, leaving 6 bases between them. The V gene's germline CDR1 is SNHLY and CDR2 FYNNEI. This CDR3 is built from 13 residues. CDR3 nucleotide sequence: TGTGCCAGCAGTGAAGGAGGGGAAGAGACCCAGTACTTC. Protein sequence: CASSEGGEETQYF.

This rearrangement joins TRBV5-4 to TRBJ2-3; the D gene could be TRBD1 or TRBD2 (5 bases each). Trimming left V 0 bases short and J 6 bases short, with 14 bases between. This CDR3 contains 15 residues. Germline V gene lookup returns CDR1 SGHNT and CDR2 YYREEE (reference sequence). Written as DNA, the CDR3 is TGTGCCAGCAGCTTGGCCTTCGGGGACGGGGATACGCAGTATTTT. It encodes CASSLAFGDGDTQYF.

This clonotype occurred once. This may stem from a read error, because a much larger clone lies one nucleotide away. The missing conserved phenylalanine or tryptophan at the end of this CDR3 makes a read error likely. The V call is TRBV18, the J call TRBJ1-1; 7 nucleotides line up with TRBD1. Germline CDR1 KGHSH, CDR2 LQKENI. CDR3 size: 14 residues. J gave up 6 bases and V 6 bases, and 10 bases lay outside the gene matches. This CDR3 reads CASSLDQGGPEAFL. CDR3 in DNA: TGTGCCAGCTCCCTAGATCAGGGGGGGCCTGAAGCTTTCCTT.